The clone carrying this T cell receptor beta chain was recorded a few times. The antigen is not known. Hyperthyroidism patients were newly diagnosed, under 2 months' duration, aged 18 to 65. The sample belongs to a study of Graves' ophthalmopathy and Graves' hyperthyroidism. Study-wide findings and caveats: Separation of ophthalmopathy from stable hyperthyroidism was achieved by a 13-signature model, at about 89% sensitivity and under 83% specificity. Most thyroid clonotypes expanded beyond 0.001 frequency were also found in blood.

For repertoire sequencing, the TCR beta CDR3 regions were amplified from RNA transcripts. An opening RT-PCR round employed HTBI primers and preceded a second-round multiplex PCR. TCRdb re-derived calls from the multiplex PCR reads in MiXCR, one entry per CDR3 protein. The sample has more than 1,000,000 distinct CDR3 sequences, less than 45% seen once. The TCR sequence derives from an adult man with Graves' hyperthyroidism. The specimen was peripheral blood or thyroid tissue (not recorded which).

This CDR3 reads CSARPGTGSNQPQHF. CDR3 coding DNA: TGCAGTGCTAGACCCGGGACAGGGAGCAATCAGCCCCAGCATTTT. V is TRBV20-1 and J is TRBJ1-5, with TRBD1 matching over 9 bases. The length of the CDR3 is 15 residues. The junction had 3 bases not matched to a gene; V was cut back by 2 bases and J by 1 base. Germline V CDR1 and CDR2: DFQATT, SNEGSKA (reference sequence).